This T cell receptor (beta chain) was profiled in a study of technical replicates of blood from a few donors. Data came from immunoSEQ multiplex PCR; TCRdb stores just in-frame clones and leaves some out. The sample yields 66,000 or so clones, 88% seen once. Specimen: PBMCs. The source is a human donor in good health. Some clones in this sample may be carry-over from other donors' samples.

The CDR3 bases are TGCGCCAGCAGCTTTGCTAGCGGGAGGTCCACAGATACGCAGTATTTT. Encoded protein: CASSFASGRSTDTQYF. The chain couples TRBV5-1 to TRBJ2-3, with 11 bases that match TRBD2. This CDR3 contains 16 residues. Germline loops: CDR1 SGHRS, CDR2 YFSETQ. Trimming at V came to 2 bases and at J to 2 bases, leaving 4 bases not matched to a gene.